Below, 32 T cell receptor beta chains from the same sample are listed, as sequenced in a study of CD8 T cells in ankylosing spondylitis. Regarding the study as a whole: Apparently characteristic of ankylosing spondylitis blood was a TCR beta motif (about eight highly homologous variants).

In TCRdb, the 5' RACE reads were re-called with MiXCR into one record per CDR3 protein. The sample carries about 500,000 distinct CDR3 sequences, 5.3% recorded once. No antigen has been assigned to these receptors. The source material was blood, either unsorted or a sorted T cell fraction (not recorded which). The source of these receptors is a male donor with ankylosing spondylitis.

This clonotype was detected many times. This chain links TRBV5-5 with TRBJ2-1, with 10 bases identical to TRBD2. Germline values: CDR1 SGHKS, CDR2 YYEKEE (reference sequence). The V segment lost 5 bases and the J segment 4 bases; nucleotides outside the gene matches: 9. The CDR3 is 16 amino acids. The DNA of the CDR3 is TGTGCCAGCAGGGACGGACTAGCGGCTCAATACAATGAGCAGTTCTTC. Its translation: CASRDGLAAQYNEQFF.

This clonotype was recorded many times. The rearrangement uses TRBV12-3 or TRBV12-4 and TRBJ1-2, with D hard to call. V lost 6 bases and J 4 bases, leaving 12 bases between the germline ends. This CDR3 contains 13 residues. For the CDR3, the DNA is TGTGCCAGCAGACCTTTAGGTTTCTATGGCTACACCTTC. Its translation: CASRPLGFYGYTF.

This clonotype came up a few times. The chain carries TRBV18 and TRBJ1-5, with 7 bases identical to TRBD1. The CDR3 is 15 amino acids. Germline V gives CDR1 KGHSH, CDR2 LQKENI. Losses at the gene ends were 5 bases for V and 4 bases for J; bases not matched to a gene: 8. DNA of the CDR3: TGTGCCAGCTCATCTACAGGGGTCATAAATCAGCCCCAGCATTTT. Encoded protein: CASSSTGVINQPQHF.

As for this clonotype: Possible read error: a much larger clone is one base away. The chain links TRBV20-1 to TRBJ1-6; 7 nucleotides agree with TRBD1. This CDR3 has 16 amino acids. Per germline, CDR1 DFQATT and CDR2 SNEGSKA (reference sequence). CDR3 coding DNA: TGCAGTACTAGAGGGGGCCCTAGGGCTTATAATTCACCCCTCCACTTT. This sequence encodes CSTRGGPRAYNSPLHF.

This clonotype has a count of ten or more. The chain couples TRBV6-5 to TRBJ1-1; no clear D gene. V gave up 0 bases and J gave up 0 bases, with 8 bases separating them. Germline CDR1 reads MNHEY; CDR2 reads SVGAGI. This CDR3 is built from 15 residues. Here the CDR3 reads CASSYSVSLNTEAFF. The CDR3 DNA is TGTGCCAGCAGTTACTCGGTCAGTTTGAACACTGAAGCTTTCTTT.

In its sample, this clonotype was seen many times. The chain uses TRBV2 and TRBJ2-7, with D maybe TRBD2 (6 bases). This CDR3 is 14 amino acids long. CDR1 is SNHLY, CDR2 FYNNEI, per germline. V was cut by 4 bases and J by 7 bases, with 17 bases left in between. CDR3 DNA: TGTGCCAGCAGTGTTCGGGACTTAGCGCCGGAGCAGTACTTC. Translation: CASSVRDLAPEQYF.

This chain joins TRBV6-1 and TRBJ2-6; D remains ambiguous. The CDR3 has 14 residues. The germline V and J ends were trimmed by 10 bases and 3 bases, with 13 bases remaining between them. CDR1 and CDR2 from the germline V gene are MNHNS and SASEGT. The CDR3 nucleotides read TGTGCCACCTCGGGTGTCCATGGGGCCAACGTCCTGACTTTC. As protein: CATSGVHGANVLTF.

This clonotype was seen repeatedly, ten times or more. The chain employs TRBV6-5 and TRBJ2-5, with 9 bases identical to TRBD2. Trimming removed 1 base from V and 7 bases from J; junction bases left unmatched: 10. The CDR3 totals 16 residues. The germline gives CDR1 MNHEY, CDR2 SVGAGI. CDR3: CASSYFSGRIEGTQYF. DNA for the CDR3: TGTGCCAGCAGTTACTTCAGCGGGAGGATCGAGGGGACCCAGTACTTC.

This clonotype was counted ten times or more. V and J are TRBV7-9 and TRBJ1-1, with no clear D. Germline CDR1 reads SEHNR; CDR2 reads FQNEAQ (reference sequence). This CDR3 region has 13 residues. Trimming left V 2 bases short and J 5 bases short, with 9 bases between. CDR3 bases: TGTGCCAGCAGCTTAACAACGGAGACTGAAGCTTTCTTT. Encoded protein: CASSLTTETEAFF. Based on the CDR3 plus reference TRBV7-9 and TRBJ1-1, the full variable domain is DTGVSQNPRHKITKRGQNVTFRCDPISEHNRLYWYRQTLGQGPEFLTYFQNEAQLEKSRLLSDRFSAERPKGSFSTLEIQRTEQGDSAMYLCASSLTTETEAFFGQGTRLTVV.

This clonotype was counted at least ten times. This chain connects TRBV5-1 to TRBJ2-2; TRBD1 aligns across 9 bases. Germline CDR1 SGHRS, CDR2 YFSETQ. Losses at the gene ends were 4 bases for V and 2 bases for J; bases not matched to a gene: 6. The CDR3 loop spans 16 amino acids. The CDR3 region has the DNA TGCGCCAGCAGCGGGGGACAGGGCCATAACACCGGGGAGCTGTTTTTT. Its translation: CASSGGQGHNTGELFF.

This clonotype was seen ten or more times. CDR3 DNA: TGTGCCAGCAGCGTAGAGAAGGGGATGAACACTGAAGCTTTCTTT. As protein: CASSVEKGMNTEAFF. The V and J genes are TRBV9 and TRBJ1-1, with D possibly matching TRBD1 (5 bases). This CDR3 has 15 residues. Germline V CDR1 and CDR2: SGDLS, YYNGEE. V lost 0 bases and J 0 bases, leaving 9 bases between the germline ends.

This clonotype was detected many times. The chain has TRBV4-3 and TRBJ2-4; D not certain. The CDR3 extends over 15 amino acids. V lost 0 bases and J 5 bases, leaving 11 bases between the germline ends. Germline loops: CDR1 LGHNA, CDR2 YSLEER. The CDR3 region is CASSQELWSENIQYF. CDR3 in DNA: TGCGCCAGCAGCCAAGAGTTATGGTCCGAAAACATTCAGTACTTC.

This clonotype was recorded many times. The chain carries TRBV6-1 and TRBJ1-5, with 7 bases matching TRBD1. This CDR3 comprises 15 residues. Germline CDR1 is MNHNS and CDR2 is SASEGT. V lost 7 bases to trimming and J lost 2 bases; unmatched junction nucleotides: 8. For the CDR3, the DNA is TGTGCCAGCACCGTTGGGGACAGATGCAATCAGCCCCAGCATTTT. Its translation: CASTVGDRCNQPQHF.

This clonotype has at least ten counts. The J gene is TRBJ1-5, the V gene TRBV5-1; TRBD1 is a possible D gene (6 bases). The CDR3 covers 15 residues. Germline V gene data show CDR1 as SGHRS and CDR2 as YFSETQ. The V end lost 5 bases, the J end lost 4 bases, and 16 bases lay between the germline ends. DNA for the CDR3: TGCGCCAGCAGTGACGGGACATCCACGAATCAGCCCCAGCATTTT. Residues: CASSDGTSTNQPQHF.

Many counts were recorded for this clonotype. The rearrangement uses TRBV20-1 and TRBJ2-7, with no clear D. CDR1 and CDR2 (germline): DFQATT, SNEGSKA (reference sequence). This CDR3 comprises 13 residues. V was pared by 1 base and J by 3 bases, with 10 bases between. CDR3 sequence: CSARVSNLYEQYF. The CDR3 DNA is TGCAGTGCTAGAGTCAGTAACCTCTACGAGCAGTACTTC.

This clonotype was seen ten or more times. The rearrangement links TRBV29-1 to TRBJ2-2; D perhaps matches TRBD1 (5 bases). The CDR3 is 13 amino acids. Trimming removed 5 bases from V and 5 bases from J, with 12 bases in between. Germline CDR1 and CDR2: SQVTM and ANQGSEA. CDR3 sequence reads: CSVSPRGTGELFF. The CDR3 region has the DNA TGCAGCGTTTCTCCAAGGGGAACCGGGGAGCTGTTTTTT.

This clonotype was recorded at least ten times. This chain uses TRBV12-3 or TRBV12-4 with TRBJ2-7; the match to TRBD1 covers 7 bases. This CDR3 has 12 residues. The V segment lost 6 bases and the J segment 5 bases; nucleotides outside the gene matches: 4. The CDR3 loop is CASSNRGHEQYF. DNA for the CDR3: TGTGCCAGCAGCAACAGGGGCCACGAGCAGTACTTC.

This clonotype was seen at least ten times. The chain uses TRBV10-3 and TRBJ2-3, with 7 positions matching TRBD1. V trimming: 4 bases; J trimming: 7 bases; junction bases outside the gene matches: 8. CDR1 and CDR2 from the germline V gene are ENHRY and SYGVKD. CDR3 length: 14 residues. This CDR3 reads CAISAPQTGNTQYF. DNA for the CDR3: TGTGCCATCAGTGCCCCGCAGACAGGGAATACGCAGTATTTT.

This clonotype was observed at least ten times. This rearrangement joins TRBV20-1 to TRBJ2-7; D is unresolved. Germline V gives CDR1 DFQATT, CDR2 SNEGSKA (reference sequence). Trimming left V 5 bases short and J 7 bases short, with 18 bases between. There are 13 residues in the CDR3. The chain's CDR3 is CSALRPTAIEQYF. The CDR3 region has the DNA TGCAGTGCTCTTAGACCGACGGCGATAGAGCAGTACTTC.

The chain uses TRBV25-1 and TRBJ1-4, with D possibly being TRBD1 (5 bases). Germline V gene data show CDR1 as MGHDK and CDR2 as SYGVNS. CDR3 size: 14 residues. Trimming shortened V by 3 bases and J by 10 bases, and 15 bases separated the two germline ends. As DNA, the CDR3 is TGTGCCAGCAGTGACCGGGCCAGGGATGGAAAACTGTTTTTT. Encoded protein: CASSDRARDGKLFF. Full variable domain (missing parts from reference TRBV25-1 and TRBJ1-4): EADIYQTPRYLVIGTGKKITLECSQTMGHDKMYWYQQDPGMELHLIHYSYGVNSTEKGDLSSESTVSRIRTEHFPLTLESARPSHTSQYLCASSDRARDGKLFFGSGTQLSVL.

In its sample, this clonotype was seen many times. The J gene is TRBJ2-3, the V gene TRBV20-1, with D uncertain. Germline V gives CDR1 DFQATT, CDR2 SNEGSKA (reference sequence). V gave up 6 bases and J gave up 0 bases, with 16 bases separating them. There are 15 residues in the CDR3. The CDR3 reads CSASARVVSTDTQYF. The CDR3 coding sequence is TGCAGTGCAAGTGCTAGAGTGGTTAGCACAGATACGCAGTATTTT.

This clonotype was recorded at least ten times. The chain combines TRBV10-3 with TRBJ1-2; 7 bases line up with TRBD1. The junction had 7 bases not matched to a gene; V was cut back by 6 bases and J by 6 bases. Germline CDR1 is ENHRY and CDR2 is SYGVKD. This CDR3 is built from 13 residues. This CDR3 reads CAIRGDREHGYTF. CDR3 nucleotides: TGTGCCATCAGGGGCGACAGGGAACATGGCTACACCTTC.

In its sample, this clonotype was seen many times. The chain carries TRBV7-2 and TRBJ2-1; TRBD2 agrees at 11 bases. The J segment lost 9 bases and the V segment lost 5 bases, leaving 9 bases of the junction unmatched. The CDR3 length is 15 residues. Germline CDR1 reads SGHTA; CDR2 reads FQGNSA. Here the CDR3 reads CASSPVAGGLSEQFF. The CDR3 nucleotides are TGTGCCAGCAGCCCAGTAGCGGGGGGGCTAAGTGAGCAGTTCTTC.

This clonotype came up many times. The chain combines TRBV6-5 with TRBJ2-7; TRBD1 is a possible D gene (5 bases). V was shortened by 4 bases and J by 0 bases, with 16 bases between the two germline ends. This CDR3 is built from 16 residues. Looked up from germline, CDR1 is MNHEY and CDR2 is SVGAGI. The CDR3 sequence: CASSWSFQGYSYEQYF. In DNA, the CDR3 is TGTGCCAGCAGTTGGTCCTTCCAGGGCTACTCCTACGAGCAGTACTTC.

This clonotype showed up many times. The chain joins TRBV20-1 to TRBJ2-5; D not certain. Germline-derived CDR1 and CDR2 are DFQATT and SNEGSKA (reference sequence). The CDR3 runs 14 residues. V shed 1 base and J shed 4 bases, with 13 bases lying between them. CDR3 residues: CSARGSGDLETQYF. The CDR3 DNA sequence: TGCAGTGCTAGAGGTTCGGGCGACCTAGAGACCCAGTACTTC.

In this sample, this clonotype turned up many times. The V gene is TRBV15, the J gene TRBJ1-1; a possible D gene is TRBD1 (5 bases). CDR3 size: 14 residues. The germline V and J ends were trimmed by 2 bases and 8 bases, with 15 bases remaining between them. Germline loops: CDR1 LNHNV, CDR2 YYDKDF (reference sequence). This CDR3 reads CATSRSGTYSEAFF. CDR3 sequence (DNA): TGTGCCACCAGCAGAAGTGGGACCTATTCAGAAGCTTTCTTT.

Many counts were recorded for this clonotype. The CDR3 sequence: CAISERRRDRVDEQYF. The CDR3 bases are TGTGCCATCAGTGAGAGACGTCGGGACAGGGTCGACGAGCAGTACTTC. The chain couples TRBV10-3 to TRBJ2-7, with 9 bases fitting TRBD1. In germline, CDR1 is ENHRY, CDR2 SYGVKD. This CDR3 comprises 16 residues. V lost 2 bases and J lost 5; bases outside the gene matches: 10.

This clonotype appeared many times. The chain employs TRBV12-3 or TRBV12-4 and TRBJ1-1, with 7 positions matching TRBD1. The junction had 7 bases not matched to a gene; V was cut back by 5 bases and J by 7 bases. CDR3 size: 13 residues. CDR3 nucleotide sequence: TGTGCCAGCAGTACTTTTACAGGGGTTGAAGCTTTCTTT. Translating it yields CASSTFTGVEAFF.

This clonotype showed up many times. The chain carries TRBV11-2 and TRBJ2-4; possibly TRBD1 for D (5 bases). V was trimmed by 1 base and J by 9 bases, leaving 7 bases between them. Germline V gives CDR1 SGHAT, CDR2 FQNNGV. This CDR3 region has 12 residues. CDR3 region: CASSLGRAIQYF. Written as DNA, the CDR3 is TGTGCCAGCAGCTTAGGCAGGGCCATTCAGTACTTC.

This clonotype was seen ten or more times. The chain employs TRBV20-1 and TRBJ2-4, with 16 bases matching TRBD2. This CDR3 has 17 residues. Per the germline V gene, CDR1 is DFQATT and CDR2 is SNEGSKA (reference sequence). V lost 6 bases to trimming and J lost 0 bases; unmatched junction nucleotides: 5. CDR3 DNA sequence: TGCAGTGCCCCGGGACTAGCGGGAGGGCTAGCCAAAAACATTCAGTACTTC. It codes for CSAPGLAGGLAKNIQYF.

This clonotype was seen ten or more times. The rearrangement joins TRBV3-1 to TRBJ2-3; D remains ambiguous. CDR1 is LGHDT, CDR2 YNNKEL, per germline (reference sequence). The CDR3 has 17 residues. Deletions cut 4 bases from V and 0 bases from J, with 17 bases between. The CDR3 region is CASSRSIVTESTDTQYF. The CDR3 DNA sequence: TGTGCCAGCAGCCGGAGTATTGTTACAGAGAGCACAGATACGCAGTATTTT.

This clonotype came up many times. The rearrangement joins TRBV5-1 to TRBJ2-3, with D possibly TRBD1 on 6 matching bases. The CDR3 spans 16 residues. Trimming pared 1 base from V and 0 bases from J, leaving 12 bases between. Germline CDR1 reads SGHRS; CDR2 reads YFSETQ. This chain's CDR3 is CASSLWGHRSTDTQYF. CDR3 nucleotide sequence: TGCGCCAGCAGCTTGTGGGGGCATCGCAGCACAGATACGCAGTATTTT.